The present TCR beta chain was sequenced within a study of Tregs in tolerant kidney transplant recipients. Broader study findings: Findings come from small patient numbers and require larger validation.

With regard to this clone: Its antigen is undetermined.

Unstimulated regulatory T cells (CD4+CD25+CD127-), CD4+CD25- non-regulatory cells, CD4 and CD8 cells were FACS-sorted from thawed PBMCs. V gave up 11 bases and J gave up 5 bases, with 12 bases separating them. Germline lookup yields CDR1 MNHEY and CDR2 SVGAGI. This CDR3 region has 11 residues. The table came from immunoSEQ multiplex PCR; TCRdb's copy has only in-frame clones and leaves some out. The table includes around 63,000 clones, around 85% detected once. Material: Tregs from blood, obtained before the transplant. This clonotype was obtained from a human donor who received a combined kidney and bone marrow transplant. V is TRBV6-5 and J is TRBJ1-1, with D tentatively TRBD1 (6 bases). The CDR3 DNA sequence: TGTGCCGCACAGGGTAGTACTGAAGCTTTCTTT. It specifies CAAQGSTEAFF.